This entry describes one TCR beta chain. Its antigen has not been determined. The input lacks base qualities; no much larger clone sits a single base away. TCRbeta CDR3 regions were amplified from genomic DNA using the immunoSEQ Assay, a bias-controlled multiplex PCR. As for the original processing: The number of nucleated cells in each sample was estimated by amplification of reference gene primers within the assay. Sequence reads were collapsed and filtered to measure the absolute abundance of every unique TCRbeta CDR3 rearrangement. For each sample, productive Simpson clonality was calculated as the square root of Simpson's diversity index over productive rearrangements. Here the immuneACCESS table is served through TCRdb, limited to in-frame sequences with V and J called. Missing clones are a known gap in these copies; in checked studies unresolved V genes cover under half, and the rest lacks a known reason. D and trimming were read from the DNA, whereas the V and J calls and clone size are those reported in that table. Recorded for this sample are 59,000 or so clones; around 82% of them occurred a single time. Together, the top ten hold roughly 7% of the sample.

The trim is 5 bases for V and 7 bases for J, with a gap of 23 bases between the germline ends. Inclusive of the bounding cysteine and phenylalanine, the CDR3 is 17 residues long. Here the CDR3 DNA is all that survives: 51 bases in frame from base 1. Via the germline V gene, CDR1 is SGHTA and CDR2 FQGNSA. These data come from a study of blood T cell repertoires in COVID-19 (dated by TCRdb to about 2020). Notes on the research overall: Samples covering the acute and convalescent phases of COVID-19 were provided by collaborators in the United States, Italy and Spain. Samples came from the ongoing ImmuneRACE study (first 160 participants) plus 1,254 subjects from 6 global collaborators. A freely available public database, intended as a resource for researchers studying the immune response to SARS-CoV-2, is where the repertoires were released. Nearly every sample came with metadata listing a de-identified subject ID, COVID-19 status, age in years and sex. The material from the prospective study consisted of cDNA or gDNA derived from T cells, B-cell-depleted T cells, or PBMCs. Where available, HLA class I and class II types were obtained from metadata supplied by the sample provider rather than from assay-based typing. The dataset comprised deeply sampled blood TCRbeta repertoires from subjects exposed to, actively infected with, or recovered from COVID-19. Summary of the overall study and its limitations: The quantity of clinical and demographic metadata differed by source and by participant and was supplied without curation.

The collaborating institutions used their own protocols to collect whole blood in K2EDTA tubes. Collaborator samples were shipped for TCRbeta analysis as frozen whole blood, isolated PBMCs, or DNA extracted from either sample type. In this chain, TRBV7-2 is recombined with TRBJ2-2; possibly the D gene is TRBD1, per 5 matching bases. The sample taken for sequencing was peripheral blood. This sequence originates from a man aged 55-75 years with acute or convalescent COVID-19. The sequenced DNA is TGTGCCAGCAGCCCGACGGGCCTGGCAGGGCAAGGCGGGGAGCTGTTTTTT. This sequence encodes CASSPTGLAGQGGELFF.